Shown below are 25 T cell receptor beta chains from a single sample sequenced in a study of cytomegalovirus exposure and HLA in healthy donors. The primer mix had 60 Vbeta and 13 Jbeta primers. TCRdb keeps only in-frame clones here, not all; method: immunoSEQ multiplex PCR. The repertoire holds over 150,000 clones, with 68% as singletons. The sequenced sample was PBMCs. Every receptor here comes from a middle-aged man in good health and CMV-seronegative.

The count of this clone is one. The rearrangement links TRBV19 to TRBJ2-1, with 8 bases identical to TRBD2. Germline values: CDR1 LNHDA, CDR2 SQIVND (reference sequence). The length of the CDR3 is 14 residues. The V gene end was trimmed by 5 bases and the J gene end by 7 bases; junction bases not matched to a gene: 7. The CDR3 DNA sequence: TGTGCCAGTAGTTTGAGGACTAGCTCAAATGAGCAGTTCTTC. Its translation: CASSLRTSSNEQFF.

This chain links TRBV6-4 with TRBJ1-6; D is possibly TRBD1 (6 bases). The CDR3 covers 18 residues. The germline V and J ends were trimmed by 9 bases and 0 bases, with 21 bases remaining between them. Germline assignment: CDR1 MRHNA and CDR2 SNTAGT. The CDR3 here is CARVQGHLPSSYNSPLHF. CDR3 DNA sequence: TGTGCCAGGGTACAGGGACATCTCCCAAGCTCCTATAATTCACCCCTCCACTTT.

The rearrangement joins TRBV10-2 to TRBJ2-7; 7 bases fit TRBD1. There are 14 residues in the CDR3. V dropped 6 bases and J dropped 3; count of bases not matched to a gene: 8. CDR1 is WSHSY and CDR2 is SAAADI in the germline V gene. The DNA of the CDR3 is TGCGCCAGCAGGTTAACAGGGGAAAACTACGAGCAGTACTTC. As protein: CASRLTGENYEQYF.

The chain employs TRBV5-1 and TRBJ2-7, with a tentative D call TRBD1 (5 bases). The germline gives CDR1 SGHRS, CDR2 YFSETQ. Trimming removed 4 bases from V and 4 bases from J, with 21 bases in between. The CDR3 contains 16 residues. CDR3 amino acids: CASSGVQGSRMYEQYF. The DNA for the CDR3 is TGCGCCAGCAGCGGGGTCCAGGGATCGAGGATGTACGAGCAGTACTTC.

The gene calls are TRBV19 and TRBJ1-2; D might be TRBD1 (5 bases). Between the trimmed V and J ends, which lost 7 bases and 8 bases, there was a span of 20 bases. The germline CDR1 and CDR2 sequences are LNHDA and SQIVND (reference sequence). CDR3 length: 14 residues. DNA for the CDR3: TGTGCCAGTATCTTGGCGGGGGAGCGCCAAGGCTACACCTTC. Translated, it gives CASILAGERQGYTF.

CDR3 nucleotides: TGTGCCAGCAGTGAAGCGGTATCTTTACAGGGGGAGGCCGACGAGCAGTACTTC. It specifies CASSEAVSLQGEADEQYF. The chain employs TRBV6-1 and TRBJ2-7; 8 bases line up with TRBD1. CDR3 length equals 18 residues. The V gene end was trimmed by 0 bases and the J gene end by 5 bases; junction bases not matched to a gene: 15. Looked up from germline, CDR1 is MNHNS and CDR2 is SASEGT.

The table lists this clone with a few counts. The chain links TRBV5-1 to TRBJ2-7; perhaps TRBD1 as D (5 bases). Germline V gene lookup returns CDR1 SGHRS and CDR2 YFSETQ. V lost 1 base and J lost 5, with 13 bases in between. The CDR3 is 14 residues long. CDR3 DNA: TGCGCCAGCAGCTTGAACACCCAGGGCCACGAGCAGTACTTC. Amino acid sequence: CASSLNTQGHEQYF.

The chain employs TRBV5-4 and TRBJ1-4; weak D call: TRBD1 (5 bases). Germline V gene lookup returns CDR1 SGHNT and CDR2 YYREEE (reference sequence). V was cut by 3 bases and J by 0 bases, with 9 bases left in between. This CDR3 is built from 15 residues. This chain's CDR3 is CASSSRDATNEKLFF. As DNA, the CDR3 is TGTGCCAGCAGCTCGCGGGACGCAACTAATGAAAAACTGTTTTTT.

V gene TRBV10-2 combines with J gene TRBJ1-6; D not certain. Germline-derived CDR1 and CDR2 are WSHSY and SAAADI. The CDR3 has 14 residues. V was pared by 6 bases and J by 5 bases, with 11 bases between. CDR3 nucleotides: TGCGCCAGCAGGGGCCTGGGTAATAATTCACCCCTCCACTTT. Residues: CASRGLGNNSPLHF.

The chain carries TRBV7-9 and TRBJ2-7; perhaps TRBD1 as D (6 bases). Germline CDR1 is SEHNR and CDR2 is FQNEAQ (reference sequence). The CDR3 totals 15 residues. Trimming took off 5 bases at V and 4 bases at J, with 18 bases between the two ends. The CDR3 bases are TGTGCCAGCAGCCCCTGGGGGCAGGGCGGGTACGAGCAGTACTTC. Translated, it gives CASSPWGQGGYEQYF.

For this clone: Mismatch with germline at one junction end may stem from a read error. The chain links TRBV20-1 to TRBJ2-3; D gene uncertain. Germline V gene sequence: CDR1 DFQATT, CDR2 SNEGSKA (reference sequence). The CDR3 covers 11 residues. The CDR3 sequence: CGASVGLSKYF. The DNA of the CDR3 is TGCGGTGCTAGTGTGGGCCTTTCGAAGTATTTT.

The rearrangement links TRBV2 to TRBJ1-1; TRBD1 might be the D (6 bases). The CDR3 has 15 amino acids. V lost 4 bases, J lost 7 bases, and 19 bases lay in between. CDR1 and CDR2 (germline): SNHLY, FYNNEI. The DNA of the CDR3 is TGTGCCAGCAGTGCGGGGATGTCCGGGACACTTGAAGCTTTCTTT. This translates into CASSAGMSGTLEAFF.

This chain links TRBV28 with TRBJ1-1, with D perhaps matching TRBD1 (6 bases). The V end lost 4 bases, the J end lost 8 bases, and 20 bases lay between the germline ends. CDR1 is MDHEN and CDR2 is SYDVKM in the germline V gene. This CDR3 is built from 15 residues. CDR3 residues: CASSWGRDGATEAFF. CDR3 coding DNA: TGTGCCAGCAGTTGGGGGCGAGATGGGGCCACGGAAGCTTTCTTT.

This chain uses TRBV5-4 with TRBJ1-2; the match to TRBD1 covers 12 bases. This CDR3 spans 16 amino acids. The trim removed 4 bases at V and 4 bases at J, leaving 8 bases unmatched. CDR1 and CDR2 from the germline V gene are SGHNT and YYREEE (reference sequence). The CDR3 loop is CASSRTGTGGSYGYTF. CDR3 DNA sequence: TGTGCCAGCAGCCGGACGGGGACAGGGGGCAGCTATGGCTACACCTTC.

On this clone: The same CDR3 is also encoded by other DNA sequences in this sample. The chain uses TRBV6-5 and TRBJ1-2; unclear D gene. Germline-derived CDR1 and CDR2 are MNHEY and SVGAGI. Trimming cost V 2 bases and J 3 bases, with 7 bases left between them. This CDR3 spans 13 amino acids. The DNA for the CDR3 is TGTGCCAGCAGTTACGAAGGAGACTATGGCTACACCTTC. Protein product: CASSYEGDYGYTF.

There are a few counts of this clone. The rearrangement links TRBV4-3 to TRBJ2-7; 12 nucleotides agree with TRBD1. V gave up 0 bases and J gave up 3 bases; unmatched junction bases: 12. The CDR3 length is 19 residues. The germline V gene has CDR1 LGHNA and CDR2 YSLEER. CDR3 in amino acids: CASSQERDRGRPRNYEQYF. In DNA, the CDR3 is TGCGCCAGCAGCCAAGAGCGGGACAGGGGGCGGCCTCGAAACTACGAGCAGTACTTC.

The chain uses TRBV5-1 and TRBJ1-1; TRBD1 aligns across 8 bases. The germline gives CDR1 SGHRS, CDR2 YFSETQ. The CDR3 is 14 residues long. V lost 3 bases, J lost 3 bases, and 4 bases stayed unmatched. The CDR3 loop is CASSSGQGYTEAFF. The CDR3 DNA follows: TGCGCCAGCAGCTCCGGACAGGGTTACACTGAAGCTTTCTTT. Drawing the rest from reference TRBV5-1 and TRBJ1-1, the complete variable domain is KAGVTQTPRYLIKTRGQQVTLSCSPISGHRSVSWYQQTPGQGLQFLFEYFSETQRNKGNFPGRFSGRQFSNSRSEMNVSTLELGDSALYLCASSSGQGYTEAFFGQGTRLTVV.

This clone turned up a few times. The chain uses TRBV28 and TRBJ1-2, with a tentative D call TRBD1 (6 bases). This CDR3 comprises 16 residues. Trimming cost V 7 bases and J 0 bases, with 18 bases left between them. Germline lookup yields CDR1 MDHEN and CDR2 SYDVKM. The CDR3 bases are TGTGCCAGCAATGATCAACAGGGTTTGGCTAACTATGGCTACACCTTC. Its translation is CASNDQQGLANYGYTF.

This clone was recorded a few times. The chain is built from TRBV2 and TRBJ1-3; no firm D call. The CDR3 covers 15 residues. Germline loops: CDR1 SNHLY, CDR2 FYNNEI. Deletions cut 6 bases from V and 0 bases from J, with 12 bases between. The CDR3, as DNA: TGTGCCAGCAGGGGCAGGTCAAGCTCTGGAAACACCATATATTTT. Its protein is CASRGRSSSGNTIYF.

The V gene is TRBV5-1, the J gene TRBJ1-4; the match to TRBD1 covers 8 bases. Trimming cost V 2 bases and J 8 bases; bases outside gene matches: 5. The CDR3 is 14 residues long. The germline CDR1 and CDR2 sequences are SGHRS and YFSETQ. The CDR3 DNA sequence: TGCGCCAGCAGCTTCCGGACAGGGTCCGAAAAACTGTTTTTT. Its translation is CASSFRTGSEKLFF.

J is TRBJ1-2 and V is TRBV5-1; D may be TRBD1 (5 bases). Germline CDR1 and CDR2: SGHRS and YFSETQ. The CDR3 is 12 amino acids. Trimming removed 8 bases from V and 1 base from J, with 9 bases in between. CDR3 region: CASHQGNYGYTF. The CDR3 DNA reads as TGCGCCAGTCACCAGGGTAACTATGGCTACACCTTC.

The chain recombines TRBV27 with TRBJ1-1; 8 bases line up with TRBD1. J was trimmed by 0 bases and V by 5 bases; bases with no gene match: 11. Germline V gives CDR1 MNHEY, CDR2 SMNVEV (reference sequence). This CDR3 contains 17 residues. CDR3 residues: CASSRDRLSAMNTEAFF. The CDR3 nucleotides are TGTGCCAGCAGTAGGGACAGGCTTTCAGCCATGAACACTGAAGCTTTCTTT.

The chain employs TRBV9 and TRBJ1-1, with D perhaps matching TRBD1 (6 bases). The germline V gene encodes CDR1 SGDLS and CDR2 YYNGEE. This CDR3 is 14 amino acids long. V was pared by 2 bases and J by 3 bases, with 11 bases between. The CDR3 sequence is CASSVGQSHTEAFF. DNA for the CDR3: TGTGCCAGCAGCGTCGGACAGTCTCACACTGAAGCTTTCTTT. The full variable domain, completed using reference TRBV9 and TRBJ1-1, is DSGVTQTPKHLITATGQRVTLRCSPRSGDLSVYWYQQSLDQGLQFLIQYYNGEERAKGNILERFSAQQFPDLHSELNLSSLELGDSALYFCASSVGQSHTEAFFGQGTRLTVV.

The chain is built from TRBV5-4 and TRBJ2-1; TRBD2 might be the D (7 bases). The CDR3 spans 17 residues. V shed 5 bases and J shed 4 bases, with 22 bases lying between them. Germline V gene lookup returns CDR1 SGHNT and CDR2 YYREEE (reference sequence). The CDR3 bases are TGTGCCAGCAGTTTAACTAGCGCGGGGGCCCTTTACAATGAGCAGTTCTTC. Translation: CASSLTSAGALYNEQFF.

Remarks on this clone: One junction end does not reproduce the germline sequence, and a read error may be involved. This chain joins TRBV2 and TRBJ2-7; possible D gene TRBD2, 6 bases. In germline, CDR1 is SNHLY, CDR2 FYNNEI. The CDR3 length is 15 residues. The CDR3 sequence is CASREGRTPSYEQYF. The CDR3 region has the DNA TGTGCCAGCAGGGAAGGGAGGACTCCCTCCTACGAGCAGTACTTC.